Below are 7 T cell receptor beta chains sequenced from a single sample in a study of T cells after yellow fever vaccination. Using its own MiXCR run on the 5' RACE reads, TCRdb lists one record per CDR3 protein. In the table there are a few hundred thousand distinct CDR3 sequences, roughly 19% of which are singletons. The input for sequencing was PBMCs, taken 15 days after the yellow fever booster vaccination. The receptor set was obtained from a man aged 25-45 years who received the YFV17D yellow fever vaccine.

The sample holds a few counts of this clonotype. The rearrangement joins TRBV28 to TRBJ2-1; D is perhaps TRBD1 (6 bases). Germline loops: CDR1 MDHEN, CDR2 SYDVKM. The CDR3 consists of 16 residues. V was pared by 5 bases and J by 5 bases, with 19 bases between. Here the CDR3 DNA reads TGTGCCAGCAGTCTCCCCGGGACAAGTAACCACAATGAGCAGTTCTTC. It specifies CASSLPGTSNHNEQFF.

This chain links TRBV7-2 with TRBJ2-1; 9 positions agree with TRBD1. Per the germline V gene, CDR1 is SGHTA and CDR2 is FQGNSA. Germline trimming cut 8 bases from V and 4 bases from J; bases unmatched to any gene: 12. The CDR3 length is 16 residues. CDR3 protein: CASGRGDRGGYNEQFF. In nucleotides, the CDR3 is TGTGCCAGCGGAAGGGGAGACAGGGGGGGGTACAATGAGCAGTTCTTC.

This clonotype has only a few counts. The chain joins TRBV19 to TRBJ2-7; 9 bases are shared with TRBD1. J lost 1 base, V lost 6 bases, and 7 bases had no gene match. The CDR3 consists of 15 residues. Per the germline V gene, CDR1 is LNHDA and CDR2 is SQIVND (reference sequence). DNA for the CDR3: TGTGCCAGTAGAGAACAGGGGGCGGGTTCCTACGAGCAGTACTTC. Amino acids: CASREQGAGSYEQYF.

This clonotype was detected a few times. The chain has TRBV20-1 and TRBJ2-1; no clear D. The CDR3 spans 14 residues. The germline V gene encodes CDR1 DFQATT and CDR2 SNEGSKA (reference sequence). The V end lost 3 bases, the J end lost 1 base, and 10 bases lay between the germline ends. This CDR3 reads CSAREGSSYNEQFF. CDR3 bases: TGCAGTGCTAGGGAAGGTAGTTCCTACAATGAGCAGTTCTTC.

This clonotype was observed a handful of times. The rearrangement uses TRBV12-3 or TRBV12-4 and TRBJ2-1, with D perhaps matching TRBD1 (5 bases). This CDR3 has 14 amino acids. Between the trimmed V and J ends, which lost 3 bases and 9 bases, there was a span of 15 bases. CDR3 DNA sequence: TGTGCCAGCAGTTTTCAATCAGGGTTCGGTGAGCAGTTCTTC. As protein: CASSFQSGFGEQFF.

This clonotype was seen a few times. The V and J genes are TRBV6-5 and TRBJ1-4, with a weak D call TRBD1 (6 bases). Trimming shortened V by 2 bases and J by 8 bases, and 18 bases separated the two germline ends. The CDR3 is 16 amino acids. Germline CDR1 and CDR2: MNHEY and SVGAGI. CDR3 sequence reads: CASSYQSTPGTEKLFF. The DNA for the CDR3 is TGTGCCAGCAGTTACCAGAGTACCCCCGGGACAGAAAAACTGTTTTTT.

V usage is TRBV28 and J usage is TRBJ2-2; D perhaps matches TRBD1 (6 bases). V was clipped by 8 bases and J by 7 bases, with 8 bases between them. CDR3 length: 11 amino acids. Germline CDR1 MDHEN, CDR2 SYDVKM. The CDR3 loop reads CASYRVGELFF. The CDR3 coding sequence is TGTGCCAGCTACAGGGTCGGGGAGCTGTTTTTT.